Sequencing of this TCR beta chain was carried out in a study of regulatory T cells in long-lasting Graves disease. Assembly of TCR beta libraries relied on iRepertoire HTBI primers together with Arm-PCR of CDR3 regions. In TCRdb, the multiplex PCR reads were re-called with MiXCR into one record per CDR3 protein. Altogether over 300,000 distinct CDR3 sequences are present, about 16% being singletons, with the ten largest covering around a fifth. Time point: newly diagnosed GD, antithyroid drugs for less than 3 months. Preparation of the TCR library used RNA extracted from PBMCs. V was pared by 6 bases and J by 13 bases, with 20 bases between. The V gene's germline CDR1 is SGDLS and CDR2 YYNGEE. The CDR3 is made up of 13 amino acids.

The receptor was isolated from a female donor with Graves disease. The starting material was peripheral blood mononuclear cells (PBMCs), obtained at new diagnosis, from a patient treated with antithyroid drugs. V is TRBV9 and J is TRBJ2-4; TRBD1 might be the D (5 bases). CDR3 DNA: TGTGCCAGCAACCTCTTAGAGACAGATACGCAGTACTTC. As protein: CASNLLETDTQYF.